Each of the 27 T cell receptor beta chains below was sequenced from the same sample in a study of regulatory T cells in long-lasting Graves disease. Time point noted: persistent/refractory GD, antithyroid drugs over 5 years with positive TRAb. Scientists built the TCR library using RNA that was extracted from PBMCs. With iRepertoire HTBI primers and Arm-PCR of CDR3 regions, TCR beta libraries were built. TCRdb redid the calling of the multiplex PCR reads with MiXCR, one entry per CDR3 protein. The sample carries a few hundred thousand distinct CDR3 sequences, around 20% recorded once. The source material was peripheral blood mononuclear cells (PBMCs), sampled when the disease was refractory, from a patient treated with antithyroid drugs. Receptor source: a female donor with Graves disease.

This clonotype was observed a handful of times. V and J are TRBV5-4 and TRBJ2-7, with D tentatively TRBD1 or TRBD2 (5 bases each). The CDR3 extends over 12 amino acids. Germline lookup yields CDR1 SGHNT and CDR2 YYREEE (reference sequence). V was clipped by 4 bases and J by 6 bases, with 11 bases between them. CDR3 DNA sequence: TGTGCCAGCAGCACGGGACGGAGCGAGCAGTACTTC. Translation gives CASSTGRSEQYF.

The sample holds many counts of this clonotype. V is TRBV2 and J is TRBJ2-7; the D gene is possibly TRBD2 (7 bases). V lost 6 bases and J 1 base, leaving 16 bases between the germline ends. The V gene's germline CDR1 is SNHLY and CDR2 FYNNEI. The CDR3 sequence is 15 residues long. CDR3 nucleotide sequence: TGTGCCAGCAGGGGGGGGGGCGCGGGGTCCTACGAGCAGTACTTC. It translates to CASRGGGAGSYEQYF.

This clonotype has a handful of counts. The chain combines TRBV24-1 with TRBJ1-5; TRBD1 is a possible D gene (5 bases). The CDR3 is 16 amino acids. Trimming took off 3 bases at V and 7 bases at J, with 18 bases between the two ends. Germline CDR1 and CDR2: KGHDR and SFDVKD. The CDR3 DNA reads TGTGCCACCAGTGATGGGGCCCCCTCCGGGGAACAGCCCCAGCATTTT. Translating it yields CATSDGAPSGEQPQHF.

This clonotype was detected only a few times. This chain links TRBV20-1 with TRBJ2-7, with D maybe TRBD2 (5 bases). Germline loops: CDR1 DFQATT, CDR2 SNEGSKA (reference sequence). Trimming removed 6 bases at V and 2 bases at J, with 17 bases between. The CDR3 has 14 residues. CDR3 DNA sequence: TGCAGTGCCCCGTCGGACTTTTACACCTACGAGCAGTACTTC. Translation gives CSAPSDFYTYEQYF.

This clonotype was picked up a small number of times. The V and J genes are TRBV5-1 and TRBJ2-5; D may be TRBD1 or TRBD2 (6 bases each). Trimming left V 8 bases short and J 2 bases short, with 28 bases between. This CDR3 region has 18 residues. CDR1 and CDR2 (germline): SGHRS, YFSETQ. CDR3 coding DNA: TGCGCCAGTCAGCAGGACGCCGCGGGACAACGGAGACAAGAGACCCAGTACTTC. Protein sequence: CASQQDAAGQRRQETQYF.

This clonotype was seen at least ten times. The J gene is TRBJ2-2, the V gene TRBV2, with 8 nucleotides matching TRBD1. The CDR3 has 15 residues. V trimming: 5 bases; J trimming: 3 bases; junction bases outside the gene matches: 5. The germline V gene encodes CDR1 SNHLY and CDR2 FYNNEI. CDR3 in DNA: TGTGCCAGCAGTTTAAACAGGGGGGACACCGGGGAGCTGTTTTTT. This gives the protein CASSLNRGDTGELFF.

Ten or more counts support this clonotype. This chain connects TRBV12-3 or TRBV12-4 to TRBJ2-2, with a tentative D call TRBD1 (5 bases). V shed 6 bases and J shed 5 bases, with 10 bases lying between them. This CDR3 has 13 amino acids. The CDR3 is CASRKGETGELFF. CDR3 bases: TGTGCCAGCAGAAAAGGGGAAACCGGGGAGCTGTTTTTT.

V gene TRBV28 combines with J gene TRBJ2-1; D gene ambiguous. Germline V gene lookup returns CDR1 MDHEN and CDR2 SYDVKM. CDR3 length: 14 amino acids. V lost 1 base and J lost 7, with 11 bases in between. The CDR3: CASSLYSLRNEQFF. In DNA form, the CDR3 reads TGTGCCAGCAGTTTATATAGCCTCCGGAATGAGCAGTTCTTC.

This clonotype was observed at least ten times. The rearrangement links TRBV5-1 to TRBJ1-4, with D unresolved. Looked up from germline, CDR1 is SGHRS and CDR2 is YFSETQ. Trimming left V 2 bases short and J 7 bases short, with 12 bases between. The length of the CDR3 is 14 residues. The CDR3 DNA follows: TGCGCCAGCAGCTTAGAGGGCGCGACTGAAAAACTGTTTTTT. It yields the protein CASSLEGATEKLFF.

In regard to this clonotype: A much larger clone lies a single base off, so this may be a read error. The chain combines TRBV6-5 with TRBJ2-7; TRBD2 aligns across 10 bases. Trimming at V came to 2 bases and at J to 2 bases, leaving 3 bases not matched to a gene. CDR1 is MNHEY, CDR2 SVGAGI, per germline. The CDR3 is made up of 15 amino acids. CDR3 loop: CASSYGLAEPYEQYF. The DNA of the CDR3 is TGTGCCAGCAGTTACGGACTAGCGGAGCCCTACGAGCAGTACTTC.

A few counts support this clonotype. The genes are TRBV19 and TRBJ1-2; D is unresolved. The CDR3 contains 15 residues. The germline V and J ends were trimmed by 7 bases and 2 bases, with 17 bases remaining between them. CDR1 LNHDA and CDR2 SQIVND come from the germline V gene (reference sequence). In DNA form, the CDR3 reads TGTGCCAGTACCACCCCGGGGTACCCCAACTATGGCTACACCTTC. Its translation: CASTTPGYPNYGYTF. Together with reference TRBV19 and TRBJ1-2, the CDR3 gives the full variable domain: DGGITQSPKYLFRKEGQNVTLSCEQNLNHDAMYWYRQDPGQGLRLIYYSQIVNDFQKGDIAEGYSVSREKKESFPLTVTSAQKNPTAFYLCASTTPGYPNYGYTFGSGTRLTVV.

The rearrangement links TRBV20-1 to TRBJ2-7; 10 bases fit TRBD2. V shed 5 bases, J shed 5 bases, and the junction held 18 bases outside the gene matches. The CDR3 is 17 residues long. Germline V lookup: CDR1 DFQATT, CDR2 SNEGSKA (reference sequence). CDR3 in amino acids: CSAGTSARIHPAHEQYF. The CDR3 coding sequence is TGCAGTGCTGGGACTAGCGCACGAATCCACCCAGCCCACGAGCAGTACTTC.

This clonotype has a count of ten or more. The rearrangement joins TRBV28 to TRBJ2-7; D unclear. V was pared by 4 bases and J by 3 bases, with 13 bases between. This CDR3 comprises 14 residues. Germline loops: CDR1 MDHEN, CDR2 SYDVKM. CDR3 region: CASSSRPVYYEQYF. CDR3 DNA: TGTGCCAGCAGTTCAAGGCCGGTCTACTACGAGCAGTACTTC.

On this clonotype itself: A much larger clone lies a single base off, so this may be a read error. The chain uses TRBV7-6 and TRBJ1-5, with 10 bases fitting TRBD1. The CDR3 extends over 16 amino acids. The J segment lost 1 base and the V segment lost 5 bases, leaving 5 bases of the junction unmatched. Germline V CDR1 and CDR2: SGHVS, FNYEAQ. The chain's CDR3 is CASSAGTGESNQPQHF. DNA for the CDR3: TGTGCCAGCAGCGCAGGGACAGGGGAGAGCAATCAGCCCCAGCATTTT.

This clonotype was seen at least ten times. This chain connects TRBV28 to TRBJ1-2; D not certain. V shed 5 bases and J shed 1 base, with 17 bases lying between them. The CDR3 covers 16 residues. The germline gives CDR1 MDHEN, CDR2 SYDVKM. This CDR3 is CASSPVSRPLNYGYTF. DNA for the CDR3: TGTGCCAGCAGTCCCGTCTCTCGGCCCCTTAACTATGGCTACACCTTC.

This clonotype turned up a few times. V gene TRBV19 combines with J gene TRBJ2-2, with 12 bases matching TRBD1. The CDR3 runs to 16 residues. J gave up 6 bases and V 5 bases, and 7 bases lay outside the gene matches. Per the germline V gene, CDR1 is LNHDA and CDR2 is SQIVND (reference sequence). The CDR3 DNA sequence: TGTGCCAGTAGTCGGGAGGGGACAGGGGGCTCCGGGGAGCTGTTTTTT. It encodes CASSREGTGGSGELFF.

This clonotype was observed many times. The chain has TRBV2 and TRBJ2-5, with D tentatively TRBD2 (6 bases). Trimming took off 8 bases at V and 7 bases at J, with 14 bases between the two ends. The CDR3 has 12 residues. Germline V gene data show CDR1 as SNHLY and CDR2 as FYNNEI. CDR3 region: CASGGDLGTQYF. For the CDR3, the DNA is TGTGCCAGCGGAGGGGACTTGGGGACCCAGTACTTC.

This clonotype was picked up many times. The CDR3 bases are TGTGCCAGCAGCCAAGATCCTGCCGCACAAGAGACCCAGTACTTC. Its translation is CASSQDPAAQETQYF. The V gene is TRBV3-1, the J gene TRBJ2-5; D unclear. V was pared by 0 bases and J by 2 bases, with 10 bases between. Germline-derived CDR1 and CDR2 are LGHDT and YNNKEL (reference sequence). This CDR3 comprises 15 residues.

The chain combines TRBV18 with TRBJ1-3; D is perhaps TRBD1 (5 bases). Looked up from germline, CDR1 is KGHSH and CDR2 is LQKENI. V lost 5 bases and J 1 base, leaving 15 bases between the germline ends. This CDR3 is built from 16 residues. CDR3 bases: TGTGCCAGCTCATATAATCCCGGGACTTCTGGAAACACCATATATTTT. Protein sequence: CASSYNPGTSGNTIYF.

The chain is built from TRBV2 and TRBJ2-5; 8 bases agree with TRBD1. Losses at the gene ends were 6 bases for V and 4 bases for J; bases not matched to a gene: 7. This CDR3 spans 14 amino acids. CDR1 and CDR2 from the germline V gene are SNHLY and FYNNEI. CDR3 sequence: CASSDRGNRETQYF. CDR3 nucleotides: TGTGCCAGCAGCGACAGGGGTAATCGAGAGACCCAGTACTTC.

There are many counts of this clonotype. V gene TRBV2 combines with J gene TRBJ2-2, with 10 bases lining up with TRBD2. CDR3 length: 15 residues. With V trimmed by 7 bases and J by 6 bases, 8 bases remained unmatched. Germline values: CDR1 SNHLY, CDR2 FYNNEI. CDR3 loop: CASTASGSAAGELFF. The CDR3 DNA reads as TGTGCCAGCACAGCTAGCGGGAGTGCCGCCGGGGAGCTGTTTTTT.

CDR3: CASTTGAHSNQPQHF. The CDR3 DNA reads as TGTGCCAGTACCACAGGGGCCCATAGCAATCAGCCCCAGCATTTT. The chain carries TRBV19 and TRBJ1-5, with 7 nucleotides matching TRBD1. V was clipped by 7 bases and J by 0 bases; unmatched bases: 6. The CDR3 covers 15 residues. Germline V gene data show CDR1 as LNHDA and CDR2 as SQIVND (reference sequence).

This clonotype appeared many times. The rearrangement uses TRBV15 and TRBJ2-5; possibly TRBD1 or TRBD2 for D (5 bases each). Germline CDR1 is LNHNV and CDR2 is YYDKDF (reference sequence). The V gene lost 5 bases and the J gene lost 2 bases, with 15 bases spanning the gap. The CDR3 sequence is 15 residues long. The CDR3 DNA follows: TGTGCCACCAGCTGGGGACCACCCTTACAAGAGACCCAGTACTTC. Translated: CATSWGPPLQETQYF.

This clonotype showed up just a few times. V and J are TRBV5-1 and TRBJ2-7, with 10 bases aligning to TRBD2. V lost 0 bases, J lost 6 bases, and 9 bases stayed unmatched. Germline CDR1 is SGHRS and CDR2 is YFSETQ. The CDR3 totals 16 residues. CDR3 amino acids: CASSLVPSGSEVEQYF. The CDR3 DNA follows: TGCGCCAGCAGCTTGGTCCCTAGCGGGAGTGAGGTCGAGCAGTACTTC.

V and J are TRBV7-9 and TRBJ2-2; D gene uncertain. This CDR3 comprises 15 residues. V was cut by 5 bases and J by 1 base, with 11 bases left in between. Germline V gives CDR1 SEHNR, CDR2 FQNEAQ (reference sequence). CDR3 bases: TGTGCCAGCAGCCTTAGGAGTCTGAACACCGGGGAGCTGTTTTTT. This sequence encodes CASSLRSLNTGELFF.

This clonotype appeared many times. V usage is TRBV2 and J usage is TRBJ2-7; 7 positions match TRBD1. The CDR3 has 13 residues. Germline V CDR1 and CDR2: SNHLY, FYNNEI. After removal of 6 bases from V and 2 bases from J, the junction contained 4 bases not matched to a gene. CDR3 protein: CASSLQGPYEQYF. In DNA form, the CDR3 reads TGTGCCAGCAGCCTACAGGGGCCCTACGAGCAGTACTTC.

To note about this clonotype: Possible read error: a much larger clone is one base away. In DNA form, the CDR3 reads TGTGCCAGCAGCCAACGACAGGGCGACACTGAAGCTTTCTTT. Amino acids: CASSQRQGDTEAFF. V is TRBV6-1 and J is TRBJ1-1; 7 nucleotides align to TRBD1. The J segment lost 3 bases and the V segment lost 6 bases, leaving 7 bases of the junction unmatched. This CDR3 is 14 amino acids long. The germline gives CDR1 MNHNS, CDR2 SASEGT.